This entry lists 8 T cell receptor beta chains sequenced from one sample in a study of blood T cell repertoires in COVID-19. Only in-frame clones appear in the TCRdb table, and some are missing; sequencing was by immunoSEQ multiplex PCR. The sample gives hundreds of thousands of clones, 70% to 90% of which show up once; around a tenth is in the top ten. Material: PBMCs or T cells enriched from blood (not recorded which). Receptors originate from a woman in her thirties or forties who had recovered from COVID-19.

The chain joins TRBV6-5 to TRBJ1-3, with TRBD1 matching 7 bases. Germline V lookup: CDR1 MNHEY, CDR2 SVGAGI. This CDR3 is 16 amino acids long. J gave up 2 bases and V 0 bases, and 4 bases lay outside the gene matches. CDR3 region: CASSYSQGRAGNTIYF. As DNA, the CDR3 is TGTGCCAGCAGTTACTCACAGGGGAGAGCTGGAAACACCATATATTTT.

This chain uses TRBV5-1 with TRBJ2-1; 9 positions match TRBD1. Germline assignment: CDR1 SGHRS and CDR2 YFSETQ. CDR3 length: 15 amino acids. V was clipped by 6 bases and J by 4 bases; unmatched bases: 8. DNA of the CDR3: TGCGCCAGCACCGTTATGGGACAGGGTTACAATGAGCAGTTCTTC. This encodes CASTVMGQGYNEQFF.

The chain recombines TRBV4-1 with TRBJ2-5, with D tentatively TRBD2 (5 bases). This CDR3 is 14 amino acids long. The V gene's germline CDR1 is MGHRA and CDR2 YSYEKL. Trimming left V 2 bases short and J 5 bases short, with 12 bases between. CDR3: CASSQPLGGETQYF. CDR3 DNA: TGCGCCAGCAGCCAACCACTAGGTGGGGAGACCCAGTACTTC.

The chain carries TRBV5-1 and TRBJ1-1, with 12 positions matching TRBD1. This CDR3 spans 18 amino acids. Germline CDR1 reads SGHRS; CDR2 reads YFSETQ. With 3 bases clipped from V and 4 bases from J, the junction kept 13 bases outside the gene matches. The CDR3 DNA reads TGCGCCAGCAGCTCCATACCGGGACAGGGGGCAGTCGGCACTGAAGCTTTCTTT. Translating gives CASSSIPGQGAVGTEAFF.

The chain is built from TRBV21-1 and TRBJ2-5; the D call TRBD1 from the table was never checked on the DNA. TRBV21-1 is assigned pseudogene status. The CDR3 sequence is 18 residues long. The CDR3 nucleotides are TGTGCCAGCAGCGTTCATGGGAAACCGGGACAGGTGAAAGAGACCCAGTACTTC. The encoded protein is CASSVHGKPGQVKETQYF.

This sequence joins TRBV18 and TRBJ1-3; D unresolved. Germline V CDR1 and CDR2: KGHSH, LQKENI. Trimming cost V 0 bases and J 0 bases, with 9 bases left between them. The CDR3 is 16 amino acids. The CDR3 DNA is TGTGCCAGCTCACCACCGTACGGGTACTCTGGAAACACCATATATTTT. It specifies CASSPPYGYSGNTIYF.

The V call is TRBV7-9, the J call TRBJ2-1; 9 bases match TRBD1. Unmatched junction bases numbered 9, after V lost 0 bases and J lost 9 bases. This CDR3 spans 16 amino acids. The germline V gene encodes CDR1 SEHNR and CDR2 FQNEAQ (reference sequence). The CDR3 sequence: CASSLADGTGYGEQFF. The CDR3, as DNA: TGTGCCAGCAGCTTAGCCGACGGGACAGGGTACGGTGAGCAGTTCTTC. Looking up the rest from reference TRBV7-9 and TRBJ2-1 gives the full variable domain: DTGVSQNPRHKITKRGQNVTFRCDPISEHNRLYWYRQTLGQGPEFLTYFQNEAQLEKSRLLSDRFSAERPKGSFSTLEIQRTEQGDSAMYLCASSLADGTGYGEQFFGPGTRLTVL.

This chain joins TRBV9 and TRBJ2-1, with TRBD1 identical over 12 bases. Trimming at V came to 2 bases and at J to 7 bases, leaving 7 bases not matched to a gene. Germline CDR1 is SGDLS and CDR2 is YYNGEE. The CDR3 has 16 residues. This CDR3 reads CASSVYGTGGFNEQFF. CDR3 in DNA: TGTGCCAGCAGCGTCTACGGGACAGGGGGCTTTAATGAGCAGTTCTTC.